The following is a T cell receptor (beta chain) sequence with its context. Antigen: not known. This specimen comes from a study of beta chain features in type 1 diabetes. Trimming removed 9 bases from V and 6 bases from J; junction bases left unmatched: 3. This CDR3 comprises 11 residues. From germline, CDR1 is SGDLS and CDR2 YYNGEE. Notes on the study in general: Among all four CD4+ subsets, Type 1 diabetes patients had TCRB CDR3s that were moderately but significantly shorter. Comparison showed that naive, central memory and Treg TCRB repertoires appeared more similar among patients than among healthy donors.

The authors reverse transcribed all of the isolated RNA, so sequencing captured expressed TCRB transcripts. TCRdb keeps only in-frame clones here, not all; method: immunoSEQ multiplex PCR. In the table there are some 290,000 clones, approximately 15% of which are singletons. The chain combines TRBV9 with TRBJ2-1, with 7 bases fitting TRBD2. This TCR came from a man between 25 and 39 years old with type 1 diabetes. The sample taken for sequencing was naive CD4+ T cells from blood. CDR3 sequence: CATGLGNEQFF. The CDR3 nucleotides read TGTGCCACCGGACTAGGCAATGAGCAGTTCTTC.